This paragraph reports one T cell receptor (beta chain). Antigen unknown. The data belong to a study of T cells in Graves' hyperthyroidism and ophthalmopathy. The CDR3 is 16 residues long. Germline CDR1 reads SGHVS; CDR2 reads FNYEAQ. V dropped 1 base and J dropped 3 bases, with 10 bases sitting between them. Whole-study findings and limits: For ophthalmopathy, model prediction preceded onset by a median 6.5 months.

With a duration under 2 months, the hyperthyroidism was newly diagnosed in patients aged 18 to 65. Researchers barred patients who had uncontrolled infection, other autoimmune disease, pregnancy or lactation. PBMCs were derived from roughly 10 ml fresh peripheral blood. Authors of the study amplified TCR beta CDR3 regions from RNA transcripts. During a first-round RT-PCR of the TCR CDR3, the HTBI primer set was used. TCRdb used MiXCR to reprocess the multiplex PCR reads, holding one entry per CDR3 protein. The repertoire holds under 350,000 distinct CDR3 sequences, with roughly 20% as singletons. This chain connects TRBV7-6 to TRBJ2-6, with D uncertain. Material: blood. The source is a woman aged 45 to 65 with Graves' hyperthyroidism. In DNA, the CDR3 is TGTGCCAGCAGCTTAGAGCCGAGGAGTGGGGCCAACGTCCTGACTTTC. It is translated as CASSLEPRSGANVLTF.